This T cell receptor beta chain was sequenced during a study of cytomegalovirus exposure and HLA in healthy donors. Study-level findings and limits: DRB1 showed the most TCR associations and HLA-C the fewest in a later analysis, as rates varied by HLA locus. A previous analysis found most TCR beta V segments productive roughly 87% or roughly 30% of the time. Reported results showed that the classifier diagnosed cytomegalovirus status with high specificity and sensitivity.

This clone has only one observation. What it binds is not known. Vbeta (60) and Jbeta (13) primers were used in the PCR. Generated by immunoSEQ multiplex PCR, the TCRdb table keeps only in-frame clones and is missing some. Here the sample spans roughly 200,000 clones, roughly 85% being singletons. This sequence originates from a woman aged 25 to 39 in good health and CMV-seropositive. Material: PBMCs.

CDR3 sequence reads: CASSSRTGQETQYF. DNA of the CDR3: TGTGCCAGCAGTTCCAGGACAGGCCAAGAGACCCAGTACTTC. The gene calls are TRBV5-6 and TRBJ2-5; 7 bases align to TRBD1. The CDR3 totals 14 residues. The J segment lost 1 base and the V segment lost 5 bases, leaving 5 bases of the junction unmatched. Germline-derived CDR1 and CDR2 are SGHDT and YYEEEE. The full variable domain, rest sourced from reference TRBV5-6 and TRBJ2-5, is DAGVTQSPTHLIKTRGQQVTLRCSPKSGHDTVSWYQQALGQGPQFIFQYYEEEERQRGNFPDRFSGHQFPNYSSELNVNALLLGDSALYLCASSSRTGQETQYFGPGTRLLVL.